This entry lists 25 T cell receptor beta chains sequenced from one sample in a study of long-term antiretroviral therapy in people with HIV. The assay used was immunoSEQ (version v3.0), run at survey level. Data came from immunoSEQ multiplex PCR; TCRdb stores just in-frame clones and leaves some out. Of approximately 9,000 clones listed, 84% were seen once; the top ten hold 9.3%. The starting material was unsorted PBMCs, obtained 0.3 years before starting antiretroviral therapy. These receptors were obtained from a man aged 25-40 years with HIV.

The chain couples TRBV7-2 to TRBJ2-1; 9 bases are a match to TRBD2. The J segment lost 4 bases and the V segment lost 5 bases, leaving 9 bases of the junction unmatched. Germline lookup yields CDR1 SGHTA and CDR2 FQGNSA. This CDR3 comprises 16 residues. The CDR3 bases are TGTGCCAGCAGCCCCTCCAAGCGGGGGGCTTACAATGAGCAGTTCTTC. It is translated as CASSPSKRGAYNEQFF.

The V and J genes are TRBV10-3 and TRBJ1-1; D gene unclear. The CDR3 has 14 amino acids. Deletions cut 4 bases from V and 1 base from J, with 10 bases between. CDR1 and CDR2 from the germline V gene are ENHRY and SYGVKD. CDR3 DNA: TGTGCCATCAGTGCCAATGAGTGGAACACTGAAGCTTTCTTT. This translates into CAISANEWNTEAFF.

Here the CDR3 DNA reads TGTGCCACCAGCAGAGATAGGGAGGCAGTTACCTTCTATGGCTACACCTTC. This translates into CATSRDREAVTFYGYTF. The chain combines TRBV15 with TRBJ1-2; the D is unclear. This CDR3 has 17 residues. Germline lookup yields CDR1 LNHNV and CDR2 YYDKDF (reference sequence). V lost 0 bases and J 4 bases, leaving 18 bases between the germline ends.

The chain joins TRBV7-9 to TRBJ2-5, with TRBD2 matching 9 bases. The V gene's germline CDR1 is SEHNR and CDR2 FQNEAQ (reference sequence). Trimming cost V 7 bases and J 1 base; bases outside gene matches: 4. The CDR3 has 14 amino acids. In DNA, the CDR3 is TGTGCCAGCACCCTGACTAGCGGCCAAGAGACCCAGTACTTC. Translated, it gives CASTLTSGQETQYF.

The V and J genes are TRBV6-5 and TRBJ1-5; unclear D gene. V lost 6 bases and J lost 7, with 13 bases in between. The CDR3 is made up of 13 amino acids. The germline CDR1 and CDR2 sequences are MNHEY and SVGAGI. CDR3 bases: TGTGCCAGCAGCCCGTGGGTAGACCAGCCCCAGCATTTT. This gives the protein CASSPWVDQPQHF.

This chain joins TRBV5-4 and TRBJ2-6; TRBD1 might be the D (6 bases). Trimming left V 5 bases short and J 2 bases short, with 8 bases between. The CDR3 runs 14 residues. Germline V gene data show CDR1 as SGHNT and CDR2 as YYREEE (reference sequence). As DNA, the CDR3 is TGTGCCAGCAGAAGACAGGCTGGGGCCAACGTCCTGACTTTC. This sequence encodes CASRRQAGANVLTF.

This chain joins TRBV28 and TRBJ1-4, with D maybe TRBD1 (5 bases). Germline V lookup: CDR1 MDHEN, CDR2 SYDVKM. This CDR3 has 15 residues. With 2 bases removed from V and 5 bases from J, the gap between germline ends came to 12 bases. The CDR3 DNA reads as TGTGCCAGCAGTTTACCTGGGGGACCCAATGAAAAACTGTTTTTT. Encoded protein: CASSLPGGPNEKLFF.

This chain joins TRBV5-6 and TRBJ2-7; D possibly corresponds to TRBD1 (6 bases). This CDR3 is built from 16 residues. Trimming removed 4 bases at V and 2 bases at J, with 19 bases between. Per germline, CDR1 SGHDT and CDR2 YYEEEE. The CDR3 loop is CASSSKRWGLAYEQYF. For the CDR3, the DNA is TGTGCCAGCAGCAGTAAGCGTTGGGGGCTGGCCTACGAGCAGTACTTC.

V gene TRBV11-2 combines with J gene TRBJ1-2, with TRBD1 as a possible D gene (6 bases). CDR3 length equals 15 residues. V dropped 0 bases and J dropped 4 bases, with 12 bases sitting between them. Germline CDR1 is SGHAT and CDR2 is FQNNGV. CDR3 nucleotides: TGTGCCAGCAGCTTAGAACCGGGGGCGGCCTATGGCTACACCTTC. It encodes CASSLEPGAAYGYTF.

The CDR3, as DNA: TGTGCCAGCAGCCAAAGACAGGGGCCCGAAAAACTGTTTTTT. The encoded protein is CASSQRQGPEKLFF. This rearrangement joins TRBV4-2 to TRBJ1-4; 8 positions match TRBD1. Per the germline V gene, CDR1 is LGHNA and CDR2 is YNFKEQ. Trimming removed 2 bases from V and 8 bases from J; junction bases left unmatched: 4. This CDR3 comprises 14 residues.

V and J are TRBV28 and TRBJ1-1; D unresolved. Germline loops: CDR1 MDHEN, CDR2 SYDVKM. This CDR3 spans 15 amino acids. The V and J ends lost 4 bases and 5 bases respectively, with 17 bases between them. CDR3 nucleotides: TGTGCCAGCAGTTCCCGGAGAGTTGGGAAAACTGAAGCTTTCTTT. This sequence encodes CASSSRRVGKTEAFF. The whole variable domain, filled in from reference TRBV28 and TRBJ1-1, reads DVKVTQSSRYLVKRTGEKVFLECVQDMDHENMFWYRQDPGLGLRLIYFSYDVKMKEKGDIPEGYSVSREKKERFSLILESASTNQTSMYLCASSSRRVGKTEAFFGQGTRLTVV.

With regard to this clone: An end of the junction does not agree with germline; a read error may underlie this. The chain couples TRBV7-7 to TRBJ2-2, with TRBD2 matching 8 bases. Germline-derived CDR1 and CDR2 are SSHAT and FNYEAQ (reference sequence). The CDR3 contains 16 residues. The CDR3 reads CASSLALAGNTGELFF. The CDR3 region has the DNA TGTGCTAGCAGCTTAGCCCTAGCGGGGAACACCGGGGAGCTGTTTTTT.

The V and J genes are TRBV7-2 and TRBJ1-1; perhaps TRBD1 as D (6 bases). CDR1 is SGHTA and CDR2 is FQGNSA in the germline V gene. Trimming removed 5 bases from V and 9 bases from J, with 10 bases in between. This CDR3 has 11 amino acids. The CDR3 DNA sequence: TGTGCCAGCAGCATAGGGACAAAAGCTTTCTTT. Amino acid sequence: CASSIGTKAFF.

The chain employs TRBV5-5 and TRBJ1-1, with 7 bases matching TRBD1. Germline V gene lookup returns CDR1 SGHKS and CDR2 YYEKEE (reference sequence). The junction had 5 bases not matched to a gene; V was cut back by 3 bases and J by 0 bases. CDR3 length equals 15 residues. The CDR3 region has the DNA TGTGCCAGCAGCTGGACAGGTAGTTTGAACACTGAAGCTTTCTTT. Amino acid sequence: CASSWTGSLNTEAFF.

There are a few counts of this clone. This chain joins TRBV19 and TRBJ1-3; D uncertain. The CDR3 runs 15 residues. CDR1 LNHDA and CDR2 SQIVND come from the germline V gene (reference sequence). V lost 3 bases and J 1 base, leaving 10 bases between the germline ends. The CDR3 DNA follows: TGTGCCAGTAGTATGGAGGGCCTATCTGGAAACACCATATATTTT. Protein product: CASSMEGLSGNTIYF.

The gene calls are TRBV9 and TRBJ2-1; 13 bases are a match to TRBD2. V lost 4 bases and J lost 0; bases outside the gene matches: 4. CDR1 and CDR2 (germline): SGDLS, YYNGEE. The CDR3 has 17 residues. CDR3 residues: CASSPRTSGGSYNEQFF. The CDR3 DNA reads as TGTGCCAGCAGCCCTCGGACTAGCGGGGGCTCCTACAATGAGCAGTTCTTC.

J is TRBJ2-5 and V is TRBV30, with a weak D call TRBD1 (6 bases). Germline V gives CDR1 GTSNPN, CDR2 SVGIG (reference sequence). V was clipped by 0 bases and J by 1 base, with 6 bases between them. The CDR3 runs 13 residues. The CDR3 coding sequence is TGTGCCTGGAGTGTGGACAGCCAAGAGACCCAGTACTTC. It specifies CAWSVDSQETQYF.

CDR3 sequence (DNA): TGTGCCAGCAGCCAAGGACTGGCCTACAATGAGCAGTTCTTC. Amino acids: CASSQGLAYNEQFF. The chain uses TRBV14 and TRBJ2-1, with D hard to call. V lost 1 base to trimming and J lost 2 bases, with 6 bases between them. Looked up from germline, CDR1 is SGHDN and CDR2 is FVKESK. The length of the CDR3 is 14 residues.

This rearrangement joins TRBV5-4 to TRBJ1-4; 7 nucleotides line up with TRBD1. CDR3 length: 15 residues. Germline V CDR1 and CDR2: SGHNT, YYREEE (reference sequence). V shed 3 bases and J 8 bases; nucleotides not matched to a gene: 10. As DNA, the CDR3 is TGTGCCAGCAGCTCGATCGGGACAGTGGAAGAAAAACTGTTTTTT. Its translation is CASSSIGTVEEKLFF.

The CDR3 region has the DNA TGTGCCAGCAGCCAAGATCCACAAGTCGAGGAGCAGTACTTC. Protein sequence: CASSQDPQVEEQYF. The chain uses TRBV4-2 and TRBJ2-7, with D uncertain. The CDR3 has 14 amino acids. The V gene lost 0 bases and the J gene lost 7 bases, with 13 bases spanning the gap. Germline lookup yields CDR1 LGHNA and CDR2 YNFKEQ.

The chain links TRBV18 to TRBJ2-1; D unclear. The CDR3 has 12 residues. Germline CDR1 is KGHSH and CDR2 is LQKENI. The V end was cut by 2 bases, the J end by 4 bases, with 3 bases between. The chain's CDR3 is CASSPGYNEQFF. The CDR3 DNA reads TGTGCCAGCTCACCAGGATACAATGAGCAGTTCTTC.

This chain joins TRBV7-2 and TRBJ2-2, with 16 bases identical to TRBD2. The CDR3 totals 18 residues. CDR1 is SGHTA, CDR2 FQGNSA, per germline. J gave up 6 bases and V 4 bases, and 8 bases lay outside the gene matches. The CDR3 sequence: CASSSSGTSGRVPGELFF. The CDR3 DNA reads TGTGCCAGCAGCTCCTCCGGGACTAGCGGGAGGGTCCCCGGGGAGCTGTTTTTT.

This rearrangement joins TRBV19 to TRBJ1-1; possible D gene TRBD1, 5 bases. With 3 bases removed from V and 0 bases from J, the gap between germline ends came to 11 bases. In germline, CDR1 is LNHDA, CDR2 SQIVND (reference sequence). This CDR3 region has 15 residues. The CDR3, as DNA: TGTGCCAGTAGTATCGTAGGGGTCATGAACACTGAAGCTTTCTTT. This translates into CASSIVGVMNTEAFF.

The chain carries TRBV15 and TRBJ1-3; 10 bases are shared with TRBD1. Per germline, CDR1 LNHNV and CDR2 YYDKDF (reference sequence). V dropped 1 base and J dropped 1; count of bases not matched to a gene: 4. The CDR3 is 17 amino acids. Here the CDR3 DNA reads TGTGCCACCAGCAGAGGACAGGGGGCGATTTCTGGAAACACCATATATTTT. Protein sequence: CATSRGQGAISGNTIYF.

The rearrangement joins TRBV5-1 to TRBJ2-7; D possibly corresponds to TRBD2 (6 bases). Germline V gene data show CDR1 as SGHRS and CDR2 as YFSETQ. This CDR3 is built from 14 residues. Trimming cost V 1 base and J 0 bases, with 8 bases left between them. This CDR3 is CASSLQTSSYEQYF. CDR3 nucleotides: TGCGCCAGCAGCTTGCAGACTAGCTCCTACGAGCAGTACTTC.